This TCR beta chain was retrieved from a study of blood T cell repertoires in COVID-19. Across the whole study: PBMCs, B-cell-depleted T cells, or T cells provided the cDNA or gDNA that made up the material.

Germline V gene sequence: CDR1 SGDLS, CDR2 YYNGEE. Trimming took 3 bases from V and 4 from J; bases not matched to a gene: 6. The CDR3 is 16 residues long. Clones were sequenced by immunoSEQ multiplex PCR, and TCRdb holds only the in-frame ones, with some missing. Of about 240,000 clones in the sample, 82% were seen once. Sequencing used peripheral blood. The genes are TRBV9 and TRBJ2-1; 11 bases map to TRBD1. The TCR was taken from a woman in her 70s with acute or convalescent COVID-19. This CDR3 reads CASSATGQGAYNEQFF. CDR3 DNA sequence: TGTGCCAGCAGCGCCACAGGACAGGGGGCATACAATGAGCAGTTCTTC.